This T cell receptor beta chain comes out of a study of T cell responses to AZD1222 COVID-19 vaccine. CDR1 and CDR2 (germline): MNHEY, SVGEGT. The CDR3 extends over 12 amino acids. Between the trimmed V and J ends, which lost 5 bases and 5 bases, there was a span of 10 bases. Findings and limits, study-wide: The donor cohort was predominantly white British with a female majority, and clonal diversity may have been underestimated. Reports say nearly half of spike-specific TCRs go after unmutated variant regions. Scientists sampled the repertoires only once the peak T cell response had passed.

Sequencing was performed with immunoSEQ multiplex PCR; in TCRdb, only in-frame clones are kept and a portion is missing. The sample yields around 160,000 clones, approximately 90% seen once. This clone was detected once. Its target is not known. Sample: peripheral blood, taken on day 0 of AZD1222 vaccination. The gene calls are TRBV6-2 or TRBV6-3 and TRBJ2-7, with D possibly being TRBD1 (6 bases). This TCR was recovered from an adult in good health. The CDR3 here is CASSNRVHEQYF. The CDR3, as DNA: TGTGCCAGCAGTAACAGGGTCCACGAGCAGTACTTC.